This TCR beta chain was identified during a study of shared clonotypes between healthy human individuals. The naive CD8 subset, CD45RO-negative cells positively selected for CCR7, excluded terminally differentiated effector memory CD45RA+ cells. This clone is a singleton in its sample. The antigen is not known. Overall study findings and caveats: The study sampled only blood, and tissue repertoires likely differ. Generation probabilities of non-shared clonotypes were lower (relative to those shared by all four donors). Sharing across four donors was highest in naive CD4 (around 5%) and lowest in memory CD8 (0.4%).

The CDR3 contains 14 residues. Germline V lookup: CDR1 SGDLS, CDR2 YYNGEE. V trimming: 3 bases; J trimming: 5 bases; junction bases outside the gene matches: 6. Samples underwent the assay at deep level. Data came from immunoSEQ multiplex PCR; TCRdb stores just in-frame clones and leaves some out. The sample lists millions of clones; approximately 94% were seen once. The V gene is TRBV9, the J gene TRBJ2-7; the match to TRBD1 covers 9 bases. The TCR comes from a man younger than 35 in good health. Some clones in this sample may be carry-over from other donors' samples. Sequenced material: naive CD8+ T cells from PBMCs. The CDR3 sequence: CASSAGTGSHEQYF. The CDR3 nucleotides read TGTGCCAGCAGCGCCGGGACAGGGAGCCACGAGCAGTACTTC.